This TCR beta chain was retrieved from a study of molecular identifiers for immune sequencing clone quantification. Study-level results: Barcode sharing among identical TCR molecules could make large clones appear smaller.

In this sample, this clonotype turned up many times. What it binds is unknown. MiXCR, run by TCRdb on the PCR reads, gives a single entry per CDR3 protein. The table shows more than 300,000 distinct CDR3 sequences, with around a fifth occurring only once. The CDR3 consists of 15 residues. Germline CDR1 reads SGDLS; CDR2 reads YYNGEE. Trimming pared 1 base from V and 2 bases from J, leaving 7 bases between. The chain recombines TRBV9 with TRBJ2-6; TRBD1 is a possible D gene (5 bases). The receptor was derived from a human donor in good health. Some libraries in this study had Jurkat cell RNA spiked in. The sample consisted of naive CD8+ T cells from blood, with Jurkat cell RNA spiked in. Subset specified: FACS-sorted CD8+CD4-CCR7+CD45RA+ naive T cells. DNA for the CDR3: TGTGCCAGCAGCGTAAGCAGGGCTGGGGCCAACGTCCTGACTTTC. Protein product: CASSVSRAGANVLTF. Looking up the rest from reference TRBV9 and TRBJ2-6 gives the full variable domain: DSGVTQTPKHLITATGQRVTLRCSPRSGDLSVYWYQQSLDQGLQFLIQYYNGEERAKGNILERFSAQQFPDLHSELNLSSLELGDSALYFCASSVSRAGANVLTFGAGSRLTVL.